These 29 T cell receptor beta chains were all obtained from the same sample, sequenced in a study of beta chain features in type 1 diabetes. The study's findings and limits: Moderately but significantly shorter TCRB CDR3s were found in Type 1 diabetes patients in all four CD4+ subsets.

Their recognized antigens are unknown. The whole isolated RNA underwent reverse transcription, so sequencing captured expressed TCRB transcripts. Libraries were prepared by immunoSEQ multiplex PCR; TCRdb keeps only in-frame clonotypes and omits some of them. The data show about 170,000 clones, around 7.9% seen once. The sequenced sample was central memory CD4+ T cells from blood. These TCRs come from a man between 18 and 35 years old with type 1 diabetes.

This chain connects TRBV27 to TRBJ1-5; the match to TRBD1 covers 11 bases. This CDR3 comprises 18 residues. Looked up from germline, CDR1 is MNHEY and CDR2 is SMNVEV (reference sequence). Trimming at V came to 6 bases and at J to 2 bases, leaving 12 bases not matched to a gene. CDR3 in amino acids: CASRSGTGGRIGNQPQHF. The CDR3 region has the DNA TGTGCCAGCAGATCCGGGACAGGGGGTCGTATAGGCAATCAGCCCCAGCATTTT.

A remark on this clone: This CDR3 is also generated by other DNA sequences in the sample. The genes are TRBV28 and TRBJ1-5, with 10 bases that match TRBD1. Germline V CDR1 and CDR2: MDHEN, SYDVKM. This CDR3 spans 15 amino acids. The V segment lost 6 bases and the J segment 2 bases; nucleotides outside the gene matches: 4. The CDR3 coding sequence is TGTGCCAGCAGCTCCGGGACAGGGGGCAATCAGCCCCAGCATTTT. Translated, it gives CASSSGTGGNQPQHF. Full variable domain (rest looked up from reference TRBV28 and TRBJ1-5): DVKVTQSSRYLVKRTGEKVFLECVQDMDHENMFWYRQDPGLGLRLIYFSYDVKMKEKGDIPEGYSVSREKKERFSLILESASTNQTSMYLCASSSGTGGNQPQHFGDGTRLSIL.

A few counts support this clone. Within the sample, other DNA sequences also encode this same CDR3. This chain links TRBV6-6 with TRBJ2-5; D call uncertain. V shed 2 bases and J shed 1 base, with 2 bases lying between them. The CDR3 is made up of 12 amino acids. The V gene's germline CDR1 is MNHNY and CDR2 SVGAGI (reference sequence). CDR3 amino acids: CASSYLQETQYF. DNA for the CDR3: TGTGCCAGCAGTTACCTCCAAGAGACCCAGTACTTC.

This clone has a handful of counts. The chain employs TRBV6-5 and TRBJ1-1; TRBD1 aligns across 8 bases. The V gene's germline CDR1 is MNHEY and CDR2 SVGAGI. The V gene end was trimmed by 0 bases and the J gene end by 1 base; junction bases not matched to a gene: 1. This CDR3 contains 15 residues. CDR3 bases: TGTGCCAGCAGTTACTCGGGGACAGGGAACACTGAAGCTTTCTTT. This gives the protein CASSYSGTGNTEAFF.

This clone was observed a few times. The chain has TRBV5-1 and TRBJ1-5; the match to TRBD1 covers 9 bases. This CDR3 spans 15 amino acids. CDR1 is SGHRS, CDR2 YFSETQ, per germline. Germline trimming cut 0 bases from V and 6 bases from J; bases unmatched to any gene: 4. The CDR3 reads CASSLDGTGFQPQHF. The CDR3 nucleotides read TGCGCCAGCAGCTTGGACGGGACAGGGTTTCAGCCCCAGCATTTT.

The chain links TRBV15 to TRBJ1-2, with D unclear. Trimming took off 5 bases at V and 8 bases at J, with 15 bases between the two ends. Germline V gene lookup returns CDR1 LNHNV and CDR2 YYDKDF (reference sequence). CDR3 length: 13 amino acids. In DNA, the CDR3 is TGTGCCACCAGCGCCGGCGCGCCCGGGGGCTACACCTTC. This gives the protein CATSAGAPGGYTF.

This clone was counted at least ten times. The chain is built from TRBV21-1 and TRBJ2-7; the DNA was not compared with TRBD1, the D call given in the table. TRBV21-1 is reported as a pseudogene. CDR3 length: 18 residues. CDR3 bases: TGTGCCAGCAGCAAAGCGCATCGATCAGGCCGCGCAACCTACGAGCAGTACTTC. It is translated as CASSKAHRSGRATYEQYF.

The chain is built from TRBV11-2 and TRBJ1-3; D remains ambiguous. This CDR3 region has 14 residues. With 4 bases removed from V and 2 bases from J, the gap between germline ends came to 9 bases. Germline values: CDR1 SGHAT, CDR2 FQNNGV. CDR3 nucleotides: TGTGCCAGCAGCTCCCTTTCCCCTGGAAACACCATATATTTT. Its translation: CASSSLSPGNTIYF.

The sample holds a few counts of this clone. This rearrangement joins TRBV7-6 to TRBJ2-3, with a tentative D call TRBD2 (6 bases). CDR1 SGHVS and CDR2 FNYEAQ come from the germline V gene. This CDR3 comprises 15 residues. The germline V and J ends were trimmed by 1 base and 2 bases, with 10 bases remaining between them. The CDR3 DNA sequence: TGTGCCAGCAGCTTAGGGGGCGGGGACACAGATACGCAGTATTTT. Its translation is CASSLGGGDTDTQYF.

The CDR3 here is CASGLLPGELFF. CDR3 nucleotide sequence: TGTGCTAGTGGTCTCCTCCCCGGGGAGCTGTTTTTT. This chain uses TRBV12-5 with TRBJ2-2; no reliable D call. This CDR3 has 12 amino acids. From germline, CDR1 is LGHNT and CDR2 FRNRAP. The V gene lost 5 bases and the J gene lost 6 bases, with 7 bases spanning the gap.

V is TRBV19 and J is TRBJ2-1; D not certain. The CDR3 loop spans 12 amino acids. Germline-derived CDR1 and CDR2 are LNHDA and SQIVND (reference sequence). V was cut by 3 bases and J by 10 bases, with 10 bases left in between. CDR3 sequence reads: CASSIRDTEQFF. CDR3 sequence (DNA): TGTGCCAGTAGTATTCGCGACACCGAGCAGTTCTTC.

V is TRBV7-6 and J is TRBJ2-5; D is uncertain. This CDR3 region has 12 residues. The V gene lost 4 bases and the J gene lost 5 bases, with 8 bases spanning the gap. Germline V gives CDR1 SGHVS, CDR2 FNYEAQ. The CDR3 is CASSSIGETQYF. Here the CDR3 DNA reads TGTGCCAGCAGCTCCATCGGGGAGACCCAGTACTTC.

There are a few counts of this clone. The CDR3 loop is CSVQPDSLRGYTF. The CDR3 DNA reads TGCAGCGTACAACCGGACAGTTTGAGGGGCTACACCTTC. V usage is TRBV29-1 and J usage is TRBJ1-2; a weak D match, TRBD1 (6 bases). Germline CDR1 SQVTM, CDR2 ANQGSEA. The CDR3 has 13 amino acids. Between the trimmed V and J ends, which lost 6 bases and 8 bases, there was a span of 19 bases.

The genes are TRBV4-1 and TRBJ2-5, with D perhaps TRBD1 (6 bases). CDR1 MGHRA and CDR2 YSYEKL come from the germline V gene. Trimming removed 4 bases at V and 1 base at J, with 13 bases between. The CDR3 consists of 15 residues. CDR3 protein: CASSPLQGAQETQYF. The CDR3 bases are TGCGCCAGCAGCCCTTTACAGGGAGCCCAAGAGACCCAGTACTTC.

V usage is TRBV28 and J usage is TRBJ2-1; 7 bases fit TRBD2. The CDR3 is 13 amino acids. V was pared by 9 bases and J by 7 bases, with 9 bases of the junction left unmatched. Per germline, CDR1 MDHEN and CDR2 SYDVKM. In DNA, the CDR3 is TGTGCCAGTGAGAAAGCGGGAAGGAATGAGCAGTTCTTC. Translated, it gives CASEKAGRNEQFF.

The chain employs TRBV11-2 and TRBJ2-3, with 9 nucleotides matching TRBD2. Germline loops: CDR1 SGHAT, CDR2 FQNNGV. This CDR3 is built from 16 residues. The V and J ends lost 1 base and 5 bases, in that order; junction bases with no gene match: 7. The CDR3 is CASSLGAGGPIDTQYF. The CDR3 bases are TGTGCCAGCAGCTTAGGTGCGGGAGGGCCCATAGATACGCAGTATTTT.

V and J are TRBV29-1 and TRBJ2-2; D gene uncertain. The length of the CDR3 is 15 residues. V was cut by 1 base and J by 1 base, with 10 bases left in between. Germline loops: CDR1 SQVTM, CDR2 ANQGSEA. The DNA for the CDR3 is TGCAGCGTTGAAGCCCCTTACAGGAACACCGGGGAGCTGTTTTTT. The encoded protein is CSVEAPYRNTGELFF.

The CDR3 DNA reads TGCAGCGTTGAAGGAACTAGCGGGGGGCCTATCGGGGAGCAGTTCTTC. This gives the protein CSVEGTSGGPIGEQFF. The rearrangement uses TRBV29-1 and TRBJ2-1; 12 bases line up with TRBD2. With 1 base clipped from V and 10 bases from J, the junction kept 11 bases outside the gene matches. The CDR3 runs 16 residues. The germline V gene encodes CDR1 SQVTM and CDR2 ANQGSEA.

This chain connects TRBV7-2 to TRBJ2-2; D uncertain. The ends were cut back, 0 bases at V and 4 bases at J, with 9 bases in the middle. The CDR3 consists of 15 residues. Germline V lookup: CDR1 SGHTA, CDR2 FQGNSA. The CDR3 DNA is TGTGCCAGCAGCTTAGCGTCCCTCCCCACCGGGGAGCTGTTTTTT. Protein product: CASSLASLPTGELFF.

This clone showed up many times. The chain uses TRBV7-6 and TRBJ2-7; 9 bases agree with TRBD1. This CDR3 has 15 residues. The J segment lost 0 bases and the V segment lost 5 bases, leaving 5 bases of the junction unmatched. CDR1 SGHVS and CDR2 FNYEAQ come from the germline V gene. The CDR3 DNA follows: TGTGCCAGCAGCCTCGGACAGGGGAGCTCCTACGAGCAGTACTTC. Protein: CASSLGQGSSYEQYF. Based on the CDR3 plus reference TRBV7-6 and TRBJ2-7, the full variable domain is GAGVSQSPRYKVTKRGQDVALRCDPISGHVSLYWYRQALGQGPEFLTYFNYEAQQDKSGLPNDRFSAERPEGSISTLTIQRTEQRDSAMYRCASSLGQGSSYEQYFGPGTRLTVT.

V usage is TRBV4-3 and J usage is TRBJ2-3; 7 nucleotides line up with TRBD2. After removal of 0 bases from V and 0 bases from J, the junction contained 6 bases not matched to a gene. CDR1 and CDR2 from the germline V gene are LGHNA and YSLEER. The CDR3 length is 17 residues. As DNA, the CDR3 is TGCGCCAGCAGCCAAGATTTAGCGGGTGGAAGCACAGATACGCAGTATTTT. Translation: CASSQDLAGGSTDTQYF.

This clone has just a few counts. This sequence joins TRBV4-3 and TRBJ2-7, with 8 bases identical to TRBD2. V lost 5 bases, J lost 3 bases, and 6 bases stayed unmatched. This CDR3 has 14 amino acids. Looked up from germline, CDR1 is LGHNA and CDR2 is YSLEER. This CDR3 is CASSSPGLDYEQYF. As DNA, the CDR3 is TGCGCCAGCAGCTCCCCGGGACTAGACTACGAGCAGTACTTC.

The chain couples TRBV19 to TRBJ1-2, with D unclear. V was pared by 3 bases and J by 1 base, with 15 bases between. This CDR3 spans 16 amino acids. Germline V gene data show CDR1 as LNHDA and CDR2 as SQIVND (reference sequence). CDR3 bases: TGTGCCAGTAGTATTCCGATAGGACTCGTTAACTATGGCTACACCTTC. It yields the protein CASSIPIGLVNYGYTF.

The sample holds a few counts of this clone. The CDR3 coding sequence is TGCGCCAGCAGCTTGGCCACAGGGTCGGGACAGTACTTC. It encodes CASSLATGSGQYF. The chain couples TRBV5-1 to TRBJ2-4; TRBD1 is a possible D gene (6 bases). The germline V gene encodes CDR1 SGHRS and CDR2 YFSETQ. The CDR3 spans 13 residues. Trimming took off 0 bases at V and 13 bases at J, with 14 bases between the two ends.

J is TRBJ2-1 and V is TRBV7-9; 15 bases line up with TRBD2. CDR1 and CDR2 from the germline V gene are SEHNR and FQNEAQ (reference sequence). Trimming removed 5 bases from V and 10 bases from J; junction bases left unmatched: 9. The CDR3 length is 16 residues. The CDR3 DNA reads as TGTGCCAGCAGCGGTGGACTAGCGGGGGGGGTTCGAGAGCAGTTCTTC. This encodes CASSGGLAGGVREQFF.

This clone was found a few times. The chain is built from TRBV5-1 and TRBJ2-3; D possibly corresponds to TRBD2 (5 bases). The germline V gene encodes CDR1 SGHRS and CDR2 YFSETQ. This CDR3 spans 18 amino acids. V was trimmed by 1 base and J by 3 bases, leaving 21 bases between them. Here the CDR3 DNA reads TGCGCCAGCAGCTTGTGGGATTATGGAGCGGACCCGACAGATACGCAGTATTTT. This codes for CASSLWDYGADPTDTQYF.

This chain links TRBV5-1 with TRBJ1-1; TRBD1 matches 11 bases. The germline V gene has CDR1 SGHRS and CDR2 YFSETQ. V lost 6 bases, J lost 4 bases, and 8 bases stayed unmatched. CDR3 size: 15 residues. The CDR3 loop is CASMWTGGLATEAFF. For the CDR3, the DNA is TGCGCCAGCATGTGGACAGGGGGCTTGGCCACTGAAGCTTTCTTT.

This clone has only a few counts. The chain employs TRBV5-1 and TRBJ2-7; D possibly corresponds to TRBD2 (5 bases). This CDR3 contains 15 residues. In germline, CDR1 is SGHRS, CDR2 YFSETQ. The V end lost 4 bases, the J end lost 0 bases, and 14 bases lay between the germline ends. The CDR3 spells CASSRSEGLSYEQYF. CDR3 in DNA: TGCGCCAGCAGCCGGAGTGAGGGCCTCTCCTACGAGCAGTACTTC.

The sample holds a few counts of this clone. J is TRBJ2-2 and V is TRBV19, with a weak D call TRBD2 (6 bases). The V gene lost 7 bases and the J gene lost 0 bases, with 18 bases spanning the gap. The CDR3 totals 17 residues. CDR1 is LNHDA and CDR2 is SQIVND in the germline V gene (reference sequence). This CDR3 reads CASNTGLLYANTGELFF. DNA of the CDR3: TGTGCCAGTAATACGGGACTTCTCTACGCGAACACCGGGGAGCTGTTTTTT.